Detailed here is one T cell receptor beta chain. What it binds is unknown. The source of the sample is a study of T cell responses to AZD1222 COVID-19 vaccine. Whole-study results and caveats: The donors showed a predominance of white British ancestry and of females, with possible underestimation of clonal diversity. Among AZD1222 vaccinees, only six or seven were seropositive at baseline. Distributed over spike, vaccine-associated CD4 TCRs predominated at 160-218 and 743-854. Repertoires were obtained only post-peak T cell response.

Deletions cut 3 bases from V and 4 bases from J, with 9 bases between. Germline CDR1 is LNHDA and CDR2 is SQIVND (reference sequence). The CDR3 spans 13 residues. Data came from immunoSEQ multiplex PCR; TCRdb stores just in-frame clones and leaves some out. The data hold around 160,000 clones, with 94% observed a single time. The sequencing here drew on peripheral blood, taken on day 0 of AZD1222 vaccination. V and J are TRBV19 and TRBJ1-2; D remains unclear. The TCR sequence derives from an adult in good health. The CDR3 nucleotides are TGTGCCAGTAGTATTGGGAGCTTCTATGGCTACACCTTC. It translates to CASSIGSFYGYTF. Based on the CDR3 plus reference TRBV19 and TRBJ1-2, the full variable domain is DGGITQSPKYLFRKEGQNVTLSCEQNLNHDAMYWYRQDPGQGLRLIYYSQIVNDFQKGDIAEGYSVSREKKESFPLTVTSAQKNPTAFYLCASSIGSFYGYTFGSGTRLTVV.